This is a list of T cell receptor beta chains from one sample in a study of T-cell reconstitution after alpha-beta-depleted transplantation in children. One entry per CDR3 protein, called by TCRdb with MiXCR from the PCR reads. The sample includes roughly 420,000 distinct CDR3 sequences, roughly 17% of them seen just once. The sample in question was PBMCs, mostly from graft donor cells, obtained 360 days after TCRalphabeta/CD19-depleted stem cell transplant. The source is a boy less than two years old who had a stem cell transplant for Wiskott-Aldrich syndrome, so the T cells may come from the graft donor. Both conserved end residues are part of each CDR3. A D gene is named only where the DNA matches it firmly. Rows may omit the clone size; those that give it use once, few, many or a size class.

CDR3 DNA	CDR3 protein	J gene	D gene	clone size	V gene
TGCGCCAGCAGCTTGGCCAGGGGGCTTTCCTACGAGCAGTACTTC	CASSLARGLSYEQYF	TRBJ2-7	TRBD1	few	TRBV5-1
TGTGCCAGCAGTTCAACGGGACGGGGAGGCTACGAGCAGTACTTC	CASSSTGRGGYEQYF	TRBJ2-7	-	-	TRBV6-5
TGTGCCAGCTCTCCCTCCGATACTAGGAGTTATACGCAGTATTTT	CASSPSDTRSYTQYF	TRBJ2-3	-	-	TRBV18
TGTGCCAGCAGCTTTACCCTCCTGACTAGTCACCAAGAGACCCAGTACTTC	CASSFTLLTSHQETQYF	TRBJ2-5	-	few	TRBV7-2
TGCGCCAGCAGCTTGGTGCCAGGGGGGTCCTACAATGAGCAGTTCTTC	CASSLVPGGSYNEQFF	TRBJ2-1	-	few	TRBV5-1
TGTGCCAGCAGCCAAGCTTGGACGTACGAGCAGTACTTC	CASSQAWTYEQYF	TRBJ2-7	-	-	TRBV3-1
TGTGCCAGCAGTTACAGGGCGTACACAGATACGCAGTATTTT	CASSYRAYTDTQYF	TRBJ2-3	-	-	TRBV6-5
TGTGCCAGCACCGGGGCAGGGAGGCCCTACGAGCAGTACTTC	CASTGAGRPYEQYF	TRBJ2-7	-	few	TRBV12-3/TRBV12-4
TGTGCCAGCAGCTTCGCCGGGACAGGCAGCTACAATGAGCAGTTCTTC	CASSFAGTGSYNEQFF	TRBJ2-1	TRBD1	once	TRBV7-2
TGCAGTGCTAAAGGGACCCTTGAGGCCTCTGGGGCCAACGTCCTGACTTTC	CSAKGTLEASGANVLTF	TRBJ2-6	-	few	TRBV20-1
TGTGCCAGCAGCTTAGGTTCGTCTAAGCCCCAGCATTTT	CASSLGSSKPQHF	TRBJ1-5	-	few	TRBV7-9
TGTGCCAGCAGGGGGAGTGGGAGGGCGGACAATGAGCAGTTCTTC	CASRGSGRADNEQFF	TRBJ2-1	TRBD2	-	TRBV27
TGTGCCATCAGCTCGGACAGGTACAATGAGCAGTTCTTC	CAISSDRYNEQFF	TRBJ2-1	TRBD1	few	TRBV10-3
TGCGCCAGCAGCTTTAAGGTCAGGGAAGACACAGATACGCAGTATTTT	CASSFKVREDTDTQYF	TRBJ2-3	-	-	TRBV5-1
TGCGCCAGCAGCCTAGGACATGGCAGGGGAATGAACACTGAAGCTTTCTTT	CASSLGHGRGMNTEAFF	TRBJ1-1	-	few	TRBV5-1
TGCAGTGCTAGAGATTTATACGGCGGGAGGTCCCAAGAGACCCAGTACTTC	CSARDLYGGRSQETQYF	TRBJ2-5	TRBD2	-	TRBV20-1
TGTGCCAGCAGACCCGGACTGAGCGTGGGTGAGCAGTTCTTC	CASRPGLSVGEQFF	TRBJ2-1	-	-	TRBV5-5
TGTGCCAGCAGCCAAGGCCGGATAGCGGGGATCACAGATACGCAGTATTTT	CASSQGRIAGITDTQYF	TRBJ2-3	TRBD2	many	TRBV4-2
TGCAGTGGCCTTTATGACGGTCCGCTGAAGCAGTTCTTC	CSGLYDGPLKQFF	TRBJ2-1	-	few	TRBV20-1
TGTGCCAGCAGTTACCGCGTCGGGACCGCGCCGGGTGGGACCCAGTACTTC	CASSYRVGTAPGGTQYF	TRBJ2-5	-	few	TRBV6-5
TGTGCCAGCAGCGAGGAAAGGGTTGGGGCCAACGTCCTGACTTTC	CASSEERVGANVLTF	TRBJ2-6	-	many	TRBV2
TGCAGTGCTAGAGATAAGGCGACTAGCGGATCCACAGATACGCAGTATTTT	CSARDKATSGSTDTQYF	TRBJ2-3	TRBD2	few	TRBV20-1
TGTGCCAGCTCAACCTCGAACACTGAAGCTTTCTTT	CASSTSNTEAFF	TRBJ1-1	-	-	TRBV18
TGCAGTGCTAGAGGCAGGGGTCGAGCCACCGGGGAGCTGTTTTTT	CSARGRGRATGELFF	TRBJ2-2	-	-	TRBV20-1
TGTGCCAGCAGCTCGACAGGGACCACCACAGATACGCAGTATTTT	CASSSTGTTTDTQYF	TRBJ2-3	TRBD1	-	TRBV7-9
TGCGCCAGCAGCCAAGAAACTACTAGTTCCGAGACCCAGTACTTC	CASSQETTSSETQYF	TRBJ2-5	-	few	TRBV4-1
TGTGCCAGCATCTTAGACGGAACCTACGAGCAGTACTTC	CASILDGTYEQYF	TRBJ2-7	-	-	TRBV7-2
TGTGCCATCCTAAGTTTCACCGGGGAGCTGTTTTTT	CAILSFTGELFF	TRBJ2-2	-	-	TRBV10-3
TGTGCCAGCAGTTTGACAGCGCTCCGCTACGAGCAGTACTTC	CASSLTALRYEQYF	TRBJ2-7	-	-	TRBV2
TGTGCCACCAGTGACCCCACAGGGGCAGAAGAGACCCAGTACTTC	CATSDPTGAEETQYF	TRBJ2-5	TRBD1	-	TRBV24-1
TGTGCCAGCACCTATGACAGGGGGGAGATCGAGACCCAGTACTTC	CASTYDRGEIETQYF	TRBJ2-5	TRBD1	few	TRBV2
TGTGCCAGCTCACCACCGGCGCATGGAAGGACTTTTTACAATGAGCAGTTCTTC	CASSPPAHGRTFYNEQFF	TRBJ2-1	-	-	TRBV18
TGTGCCAGCAGTTTCGACAGGGGGCCCGACAATGAGCAGTTCTTC	CASSFDRGPDNEQFF	TRBJ2-1	TRBD1	-	TRBV27
TGTGCCAGCAGCTTATTGGCAGCCTTGTACCAAGAGACCCAGTACTTC	CASSLLAALYQETQYF	TRBJ2-5	-	many	TRBV7-9
TGTGCCAGCAGGCGGGCAGCGGGGACAAACACCGGGGAGCTGTTTTTT	CASRRAAGTNTGELFF	TRBJ2-2	-	-	TRBV5-5
TGTGCCACCAGTGATCGGGCAGGGGGCCGCAATGAGCAGTTCTTC	CATSDRAGGRNEQFF	TRBJ2-1	TRBD1	-	TRBV24-1
TGCGCCAGCAGCCAAGAGCGGGAGGGCTACGAGCAGTACTTC	CASSQEREGYEQYF	TRBJ2-7	TRBD2	-	TRBV4-1
TGTGCCAGCAGGTTTACAGGGAACCTTATCTCCGAGCAGTACTTC	CASRFTGNLISEQYF	TRBJ2-7	-	-	TRBV2
TGCGCCAGCAGCTCTGGGGACAGGGGCAATCAGCCCCAGCATTTT	CASSSGDRGNQPQHF	TRBJ1-5	TRBD1	-	TRBV5-1
TGTGCCAGCAGTTACTCGGTCCGGGACCCCCTTTTTAGCGAGCAGTACTTC	CASSYSVRDPLFSEQYF	TRBJ2-7	-	-	TRBV6-5
TGCAGTGCTCAGTACTTCCGGGCCCGTGGGGAGACCCAGTACTTC	CSAQYFRARGETQYF	TRBJ2-5	-	few	TRBV20-1
TGTGCCAGCAGCTTAGATCTCCACCCCGGCCGCATATATGGCTACACCTTC	CASSLDLHPGRIYGYTF	TRBJ1-2	-	-	TRBV11-2